This entry lists 27 T cell receptor beta chains sequenced from one sample in a study of T cells in narcolepsy. TCRdb's copy holds only in-frame clones and misses some; the assay was immunoSEQ multiplex PCR. Of about 30,000 clones listed, under 85% are singletons. Sequencing was carried out using memory (CD45RA-) CD4+ T cells from blood. Source of these receptors: a human donor in good health.

V gene TRBV6-1 combines with J gene TRBJ1-5; weak D call: TRBD1 (5 bases). Germline V CDR1 and CDR2: MNHNS, SASEGT. V lost 6 bases, J lost 0 bases, and 9 bases lay in between. This CDR3 comprises 14 residues. The CDR3 loop reads CASSGTHSNQPQHF. The CDR3 nucleotides read TGTGCCAGCAGCGGGACTCATAGCAATCAGCCCCAGCATTTT.

The V gene is TRBV4-3, the J gene TRBJ1-1, with D possibly TRBD1 on 5 matching bases. V lost 4 bases and J lost 1, with 10 bases in between. This CDR3 is built from 14 residues. CDR1 is LGHNA and CDR2 is YSLEER in the germline V gene. As DNA, the CDR3 is TGCGCCAGCAGCCGAGACAGCCCGAACACTGAAGCTTTCTTT. Translated, it gives CASSRDSPNTEAFF.

The V and J genes are TRBV11-2 and TRBJ1-4, with TRBD1 matching 7 bases. V lost 0 bases, J lost 7 bases, and 5 bases stayed unmatched. Germline lookup yields CDR1 SGHAT and CDR2 FQNNGV. CDR3 size: 15 residues. CDR3 DNA sequence: TGTGCCAGCAGCTTAGACTCAGGGGGAGGTGAAAAACTGTTTTTT. Translation gives CASSLDSGGGEKLFF.

This rearrangement joins TRBV5-6 to TRBJ1-4, with D perhaps TRBD1 (6 bases). This CDR3 contains 15 residues. Trimming removed 4 bases at V and 14 bases at J, with 24 bases between. Germline CDR1 is SGHDT and CDR2 is YYEEEE. DNA for the CDR3: TGTGCCAGCAGCGCCGCGGGAGCCGGGGGCGCAGAGCTGTTTTTT. It is translated as CASSAAGAGGAELFF.

This clone was observed once. This chain joins TRBV5-1 and TRBJ1-1; no clear D gene. V lost 8 bases to trimming and J lost 0 bases, with 14 bases between them. The CDR3 sequence is 14 residues long. Germline CDR1 and CDR2: SGHRS and YFSETQ. The CDR3 DNA reads as TGCGCCAGTAACAGCGGACTATTGAACACTGAAGCTTTCTTT. As protein: CASNSGLLNTEAFF.

The V and J genes are TRBV11-1 and TRBJ1-6; D perhaps matches TRBD1 (5 bases). The V end lost 5 bases, the J end lost 7 bases, and 15 bases lay between the germline ends. The germline V gene encodes CDR1 SGHAT and CDR2 FQDESV (reference sequence). The CDR3 spans 15 residues. CDR3 coding DNA: TGTGCCAGCAGCCTCGCCGGGACGGAAAATTCACCCCTCCACTTT. This encodes CASSLAGTENSPLHF.

This sequence joins TRBV18 and TRBJ2-7; possible D gene TRBD2, 5 bases. This CDR3 has 13 amino acids. CDR1 and CDR2 from the germline V gene are KGHSH and LQKENI. V was pared by 2 bases and J by 2 bases, with 7 bases between. This CDR3 is CASSPDGTYEQYF. The DNA of the CDR3 is TGTGCCAGCTCACCAGACGGGACCTACGAGCAGTACTTC.

The chain combines TRBV5-4 with TRBJ1-2; 7 bases agree with TRBD1. The ends lost 4 bases at V and 6 bases at J; junction bases unmatched: 9. CDR1 is SGHNT, CDR2 YYREEE, per germline (reference sequence). The CDR3 spans 14 residues. This CDR3 reads CASSARQGVDGYTF. In DNA, the CDR3 is TGTGCCAGCAGCGCCCGACAGGGCGTTGATGGCTACACCTTC.

This clone was seen a single time. J is TRBJ2-1 and V is TRBV2; D is possibly TRBD2 (5 bases). V lost 6 bases and J 10 bases, leaving 13 bases between the germline ends. Germline assignment: CDR1 SNHLY and CDR2 FYNNEI. The CDR3 has 12 residues. The DNA for the CDR3 is TGTGCCAGCAGCCACCGGGAAGTAGAGCAGTTCTTC. Protein sequence: CASSHREVEQFF.

This chain links TRBV19 with TRBJ2-2; D might be TRBD1 (6 bases). Trimming left V 3 bases short and J 9 bases short, with 20 bases between. Germline V lookup: CDR1 LNHDA, CDR2 SQIVND (reference sequence). There are 16 residues in the CDR3. The CDR3, as DNA: TGTGCCAGTAGTATCGGCTCAGGGGAAGGTCTCAGGGAGCTGTTTTTT. Amino acids: CASSIGSGEGLRELFF.

This clone was counted between two and nine times. The chain uses TRBV28 and TRBJ1-2; 9 nucleotides match TRBD1. This CDR3 is built from 18 residues. Germline V gene sequence: CDR1 MDHEN, CDR2 SYDVKM. Trimming removed 10 bases from V and 2 bases from J; junction bases left unmatched: 20. The CDR3 is CATVAPGGFGTGNYGYTF. CDR3 in DNA: TGTGCCACTGTGGCACCCGGCGGGTTTGGGACAGGGAACTATGGCTACACCTTC.

The V and J genes are TRBV9 and TRBJ2-1; 11 nucleotides agree with TRBD2. Germline V lookup: CDR1 SGDLS, CDR2 YYNGEE. The CDR3 consists of 14 residues. V gave up 5 bases and J gave up 8 bases; unmatched junction bases: 6. This CDR3 reads CASSSGGAWDEQFF. The DNA for the CDR3 is TGTGCCAGCAGTAGCGGGGGGGCCTGGGATGAGCAGTTCTTC.

The rearrangement links TRBV28 to TRBJ2-3; no firm D call. V lost 11 bases and J lost 12, with 21 bases in between. Per the germline V gene, CDR1 is MDHEN and CDR2 is SYDVKM. The CDR3 is made up of 12 amino acids. CDR3 DNA: TGTGCCTCTTTAGGATGGGGAAACGACCAGTATTTT. This encodes CASLGWGNDQYF.

The rearrangement joins TRBV2 to TRBJ1-4; D is unclear. Germline V CDR1 and CDR2: SNHLY, FYNNEI. The ends were cut back, 6 bases at V and 4 bases at J, with 12 bases in the middle. The CDR3 is made up of 14 amino acids. The CDR3 DNA is TGTGCCAGCAGGCGGCGGGGAGGTAATGAAAAACTGTTTTTT. Translated, it gives CASRRRGGNEKLFF.

The V gene is TRBV28, the J gene TRBJ2-5; 13 bases are shared with TRBD2. Germline lookup yields CDR1 MDHEN and CDR2 SYDVKM. V dropped 10 bases and J dropped 7; count of bases not matched to a gene: 9. The CDR3 is made up of 14 amino acids. CDR3 coding DNA: TGTGCCATCCAGACTAGCGGGGGGAAGGTGACCCAGTACTTC. Amino acid sequence: CAIQTSGGKVTQYF.

V and J are TRBV2 and TRBJ1-2; D unresolved. Germline assignment: CDR1 SNHLY and CDR2 FYNNEI. This CDR3 spans 16 amino acids. V lost 3 bases and J lost 3, with 17 bases in between. The CDR3 reads CASSDRPGAGYYGYTF. The CDR3 DNA follows: TGTGCCAGCAGTGACAGGCCGGGCGCCGGATACTATGGCTACACCTTC. Variable domain in full (rest from reference TRBV2 and TRBJ1-2): EPEVTQTPSHQVTQMGQEVILRCVPISNHLYFYWYRQILGQKVEFLVSFYNNEISEKSEIFDDQFSVERPDGSNFTLKIRSTKLEDSAMYFCASSDRPGAGYYGYTFGSGTRLTVV.

The table lists this clone with a few counts. The rearrangement links TRBV28 to TRBJ1-1; tentatively, D is TRBD1 (6 bases). CDR3 length: 15 residues. V was pared by 3 bases and J by 5 bases, with 16 bases between. Germline V lookup: CDR1 MDHEN, CDR2 SYDVKM. This chain's CDR3 is CASSFPRGRTTEAFF. DNA for the CDR3: TGTGCCAGCAGTTTCCCCCGGGGGCGGACGACTGAAGCTTTCTTT. The variable domain in full, with the rest retrieved from reference TRBV28 and TRBJ1-1, is DVKVTQSSRYLVKRTGEKVFLECVQDMDHENMFWYRQDPGLGLRLIYFSYDVKMKEKGDIPEGYSVSREKKERFSLILESASTNQTSMYLCASSFPRGRTTEAFFGQGTRLTVV.

CDR3 in DNA: TGTGCCAGCAGCTTGGTCGGGGGAATTCAGACAGATACGCAGTATTTT. It translates to CASSLVGGIQTDTQYF. The rearrangement uses TRBV5-4 and TRBJ2-3, with D perhaps TRBD2 (6 bases). The length of the CDR3 is 16 residues. The germline gives CDR1 SGHNT, CDR2 YYREEE (reference sequence). Trimming removed 0 bases at V and 3 bases at J, with 14 bases between.

J is TRBJ2-1 and V is TRBV9; 9 bases fit TRBD2. This CDR3 has 18 residues. Germline V gene sequence: CDR1 SGDLS, CDR2 YYNGEE. With 4 bases clipped from V and 2 bases from J, the junction kept 13 bases outside the gene matches. CDR3 sequence: CASSPRSSGGPTYNEQFF. CDR3 DNA sequence: TGTGCCAGCAGCCCTCGTAGTAGCGGGGGCCCTACCTACAATGAGCAGTTCTTC.

The chain combines TRBV5-4 with TRBJ2-2; 9 bases fit TRBD1. The CDR3 has 17 amino acids. Germline-derived CDR1 and CDR2 are SGHNT and YYREEE (reference sequence). Unmatched junction bases numbered 10, after V lost 3 bases and J lost 4 bases. This CDR3 reads CASSSLGQGRITGELFF. As DNA, the CDR3 is TGTGCCAGCAGCTCCTTAGGACAGGGGAGGATCACCGGGGAGCTGTTTTTT.

The rearrangement joins TRBV21-1 to TRBJ2-7. TRBV21-1 is listed as a pseudogene. The CDR3 has 16 residues. CDR3 amino acids: CASSRVGPFVGGEQYF. In nucleotides, the CDR3 is TGTGCCAGCAGCCGCGTTGGGCCCTTTGTTGGGGGCGAGCAGTACTTC.

Here the CDR3 DNA reads TGTGCCAGCAGCCCGGGCGGGGTGGACGAGCAGTACTTC. Translating it yields CASSPGGVDEQYF. This chain links TRBV7-2 with TRBJ2-7; D possibly corresponds to TRBD2 (6 bases). CDR3 size: 13 residues. The V end lost 5 bases, the J end lost 5 bases, and 13 bases lay between the germline ends. CDR1 and CDR2 from the germline V gene are SGHTA and FQGNSA.

The chain combines TRBV6-5 with TRBJ1-5, with 9 bases aligning to TRBD1. The CDR3 has 16 amino acids. Germline CDR1 and CDR2: MNHEY and SVGAGI. Trimming cost V 4 bases and J 6 bases; bases outside gene matches: 10. The chain's CDR3 is CASSSVRGQGTQPQHF. The DNA of the CDR3 is TGTGCCAGCAGTTCGGTGCGGGGACAGGGAACTCAGCCCCAGCATTTT.

The rearrangement uses TRBV6-6 and TRBJ2-2; 8 bases align to TRBD1. Germline values: CDR1 MNHNY, CDR2 SVGAGI (reference sequence). This CDR3 region has 14 residues. The J segment lost 5 bases and the V segment lost 5 bases, leaving 4 bases of the junction unmatched. This chain's CDR3 is CASSTGGSTGELFF. The DNA of the CDR3 is TGTGCCAGCAGTACAGGGGGGAGTACCGGGGAGCTGTTTTTT.

The chain joins TRBV2 to TRBJ2-1; TRBD1 aligns across 12 bases. Trimming at V came to 5 bases and at J to 12 bases, leaving 11 bases not matched to a gene. The CDR3 extends over 15 amino acids. The germline V gene encodes CDR1 SNHLY and CDR2 FYNNEI. The chain's CDR3 is CASSTRDRGPYGQFF. CDR3 in DNA: TGTGCCAGCAGTACCCGGGACAGGGGGCCATACGGGCAGTTCTTC. Looking up the rest from reference TRBV2 and TRBJ2-1 gives the full variable domain: EPEVTQTPSHQVTQMGQEVILRCVPISNHLYFYWYRQILGQKVEFLVSFYNNEISEKSEIFDDQFSVERPDGSNFTLKIRSTKLEDSAMYFCASSTRDRGPYGQFFGPGTRLTVL.

The V and J genes are TRBV29-1 and TRBJ2-7; possibly TRBD2 for D (5 bases). Germline loops: CDR1 SQVTM, CDR2 ANQGSEA. The CDR3 has 12 residues. Trimming shortened V by 6 bases and J by 4 bases, and 13 bases separated the two germline ends. The CDR3 DNA sequence: TGCAGCGTGACTACCTCCTCTTACGAGCAGTACTTC. Its translation is CSVTTSSYEQYF.

This chain links TRBV20-1 with TRBJ2-7, with TRBD1 identical over 7 bases. Germline CDR1 reads DFQATT; CDR2 reads SNEGSKA (reference sequence). This CDR3 is built from 11 residues. With 6 bases clipped from V and 5 bases from J, the junction kept 4 bases outside the gene matches. CDR3 sequence: CSADRVNEQYF. The CDR3 DNA is TGCAGTGCAGACAGGGTAAACGAGCAGTACTTC.